This T cell receptor (beta chain) is from a study of T cells in Graves' hyperthyroidism and ophthalmopathy. Study details: Peripheral blood sampling occurred at initial diagnosis, before any treatment.

Points from the study as a whole: Blood samples included most of the expanded thyroid clonotypes exceeding 0.001.

Turning to this clonotype: What it binds is not known.

This CDR3 has 17 residues. Looked up from germline, CDR1 is SGDLS and CDR2 is YYNGEE. V lost 2 bases to trimming and J lost 2 bases, with 18 bases between them. Amplification targeted TCR beta CDR3 regions from RNA transcripts. The HTBI primer set drove a first-round RT-PCR of the TCR CDR3. TCRdb reprocessed the multiplex PCR reads with MiXCR, giving one entry per CDR3 protein. The table lists hundreds of thousands of distinct CDR3 sequences, approximately 17% of them singletons. Enrolled ophthalmopathy patients presented with a Clinical Activity Score of at least 3, a NOSPECS grade of at least 4, and disease duration under 3 months. Diagnosis rested on symptoms, serum thyroxine and TRAb, thyroid ultrasound, and orbital computed tomography.

Sample: blood. V gene TRBV9 combines with J gene TRBJ2-3; no clear D gene. The clonotype was recovered from a woman aged 18-35 years with Graves' ophthalmopathy. CDR3 DNA sequence: TGTGCCAGCAGCGTCAGCGTTTTGGGCTCCTTCACAGATACGCAGTATTTT. Translated: CASSVSVLGSFTDTQYF.